This TCR beta chain originates from a study of breast tumors, draining lymph nodes, adjacent tissues. Many counts were recorded for this clonotype. TCRdb ran MiXCR on the multiplex PCR reads and lists one entry per CDR3 protein. The table lists under 25,000 distinct CDR3 sequences, approximately 41% of them singletons. The CDR3 loop spans 12 amino acids. From germline, CDR1 is SQVTM and CDR2 ANQGSEA. V lost 7 bases, J lost 5 bases, and 4 bases stayed unmatched. The sequenced sample consisted of breast tumor tissue. The TCR was taken from a female donor with breast cancer. Some clones in this sample may be carry-over from other donors' samples. The rearrangement joins TRBV29-1 to TRBJ2-2; 7 nucleotides match TRBD1. The chain's CDR3 is CSGYRGTGELFF. The CDR3 DNA is TGCAGCGGTTACAGGGGAACCGGGGAGCTGTTTTTT.